This T cell receptor beta chain is drawn from a study of T-cell reconstitution after alpha-beta-depleted transplantation in children. This clonotype came up many times. Unique molecular identifiers tagged the TCRbeta library. TCRdb recomputed calls from the PCR reads with MiXCR, one row per CDR3 protein. Among about 240,000 distinct CDR3 sequences listed, around 13% were seen once. This CDR3 is 12 amino acids long. Trimming left V 4 bases short and J 10 bases short, with 11 bases between. Source: PBMCs from the stem cell graft donor, taken from the stem cell graft. This sequence joins TRBV12-3 or TRBV12-4 and TRBJ2-1, with D unresolved. The source is a human donor who donated a stem cell graft to a child with acute lymphoblastic leukemia. CDR3 region: CASSSSTREQFF. CDR3 bases: TGTGCCAGCAGTTCCTCTACGCGGGAGCAGTTCTTC.